The 21 T cell receptor beta chains below were found in one sample sequenced in a study of vaccination effects on CD4 cells after COVID-19. These receptors have no identified antigens. Peptide-pool stimulation followed by sequencing identified expanded antigen-specific CD4+ clonotypes in the ViraFEST assay. The culture ran for nine to eleven days, and then CD4+ T cells were isolated. Nucleocapsid antibodies were negative in the vaccine recipients, who had never had SARS-CoV-2 infection. The protocol was immunoSEQ multiplex PCR, while the TCRdb copy is restricted to in-frame clones and leaves out a portion. The profile shows about 71,000 clones, roughly 80% of them singletons. This specimen consisted of CD4+ T cells from PBMCs cultured with SARS-CoV-2 spike peptides, obtained before COVID-19 vaccination. The source of these receptors is a human donor who received a COVID-19 vaccine.

J is TRBJ2-3 and V is TRBV15, with 7 bases aligning to TRBD1. V shed 8 bases, J shed 4 bases, and the junction held 6 bases outside the gene matches. The germline V gene encodes CDR1 LNHNV and CDR2 YYDKDF (reference sequence). The CDR3 contains 13 residues. Written as DNA, the CDR3 is TGTGCCACCGTAAGAGGGGGCGCAGATACGCAGTATTTT. Translation: CATVRGGADTQYF.

This clone has only one observation. The chain joins TRBV7-9 to TRBJ2-1, with D perhaps matching TRBD2 (6 bases). The CDR3 runs 17 residues. V lost 3 bases to trimming and J lost 0 bases, with 15 bases between them. Per germline, CDR1 SEHNR and CDR2 FQNEAQ (reference sequence). The CDR3 region is CASSFRDSGNSYNEQFF. In DNA, the CDR3 is TGTGCCAGCAGCTTCAGGGATAGCGGAAACTCCTACAATGAGCAGTTCTTC.

The chain joins TRBV7-2 to TRBJ1-1; TRBD1 agrees at 8 bases. The CDR3 consists of 15 residues. The germline V gene has CDR1 SGHTA and CDR2 FQGNSA. J gave up 5 bases and V 5 bases, and 10 bases lay outside the gene matches. This CDR3 is CASSIRTGFMTEAFF. The CDR3 DNA reads as TGTGCCAGCAGCATCCGGACAGGGTTTATGACTGAAGCTTTCTTT.

The V and J genes are TRBV5-4 and TRBJ2-2; 10 bases fit TRBD2. The CDR3 is 16 residues long. The V segment lost 4 bases and the J segment 6 bases; nucleotides outside the gene matches: 9. Germline V lookup: CDR1 SGHNT, CDR2 YYREEE (reference sequence). The chain's CDR3 is CASSPLAGGSAGELFF. The CDR3 coding sequence is TGTGCCAGCAGCCCGTTAGCGGGGGGTTCTGCCGGGGAGCTGTTTTTT.

V is TRBV18 and J is TRBJ1-1; D uncertain. The V gene's germline CDR1 is KGHSH and CDR2 LQKENI. The CDR3 is 14 residues long. The germline V and J ends were trimmed by 1 base and 8 bases, with 14 bases remaining between them. The CDR3 coding sequence is TGTGCCAGCTCACCACAAGGTGGATACGAAGAAGCTTTCTTT. It codes for CASSPQGGYEEAFF.

This chain links TRBV3-1 (or the pseudogene TRBV3-2) with TRBJ1-1; the D gene is possibly TRBD1 (5 bases). The V gene's germline CDR1 is LGHDT and CDR2 YNNKEL (reference sequence). Trimming left V 7 bases short and J 2 bases short, with 14 bases between. The CDR3 consists of 14 residues. The CDR3 DNA reads TGTGCCAGCAAGCGACAGCCGACAAACACTGAAGCTTTCTTT. Its translation is CASKRQPTNTEAFF.

J is TRBJ2-3 and V is TRBV2, with no clear D. Germline values: CDR1 SNHLY, CDR2 FYNNEI. The CDR3 has 14 amino acids. Trimming shortened V by 5 bases and J by 0 bases, and 9 bases separated the two germline ends. CDR3 sequence reads: CASSTTLSTDTQYF. The CDR3 bases are TGTGCCAGCAGTACGACGTTAAGCACAGATACGCAGTATTTT.

This chain joins TRBV10-3 and TRBJ2-2; D remains unclear. Germline assignment: CDR1 ENHRY and CDR2 SYGVKD. Trimming stripped 3 bases from V and 7 bases from J, with 6 bases between. This CDR3 has 12 amino acids. The DNA for the CDR3 is TGTGCCATCAGTGACACAGACGGGGAGCTGTTTTTT. It translates to CAISDTDGELFF.

The chain recombines TRBV19 with TRBJ1-3, with no clear D. There are 13 residues in the CDR3. Germline V gene sequence: CDR1 LNHDA, CDR2 SQIVND (reference sequence). The ends were cut back, 7 bases at V and 0 bases at J, with 7 bases in the middle. CDR3 nucleotide sequence: TGTGCCAGTAAGAGCCTCTCTGGAAACACCATATATTTT. Translation: CASKSLSGNTIYF. The whole variable domain, remainder taken from reference TRBV19 and TRBJ1-3, is DGGITQSPKYLFRKEGQNVTLSCEQNLNHDAMYWYRQDPGQGLRLIYYSQIVNDFQKGDIAEGYSVSREKKESFPLTVTSAQKNPTAFYLCASKSLSGNTIYFGEGSWLTVV.

J is TRBJ1-4 and V is TRBV9; D ambiguous. Germline V lookup: CDR1 SGDLS, CDR2 YYNGEE. The CDR3 totals 15 residues. The ends were cut back, 0 bases at V and 8 bases at J, with 14 bases in the middle. This CDR3 reads CASSVGSANGEKLFF. CDR3 sequence (DNA): TGTGCCAGCAGCGTAGGGTCGGCCAATGGGGAAAAACTGTTTTTT.

This chain connects TRBV5-1 to TRBJ2-5; 8 nucleotides line up with TRBD1. The CDR3 totals 14 residues. With 3 bases clipped from V and 4 bases from J, the junction kept 5 bases outside the gene matches. Germline CDR1 is SGHRS and CDR2 is YFSETQ. CDR3 loop: CASSSTGGRETQYF. In nucleotides, the CDR3 is TGCGCCAGCAGCTCCACAGGGGGGCGAGAGACCCAGTACTTC. The whole variable domain, filled in from reference TRBV5-1 and TRBJ2-5, reads KAGVTQTPRYLIKTRGQQVTLSCSPISGHRSVSWYQQTPGQGLQFLFEYFSETQRNKGNFPGRFSGRQFSNSRSEMNVSTLELGDSALYLCASSSTGGRETQYFGPGTRLLVL.

The rearrangement joins TRBV5-6 to TRBJ2-3; the D gene is possibly TRBD2 (7 bases). This CDR3 has 16 residues. Germline values: CDR1 SGHDT, CDR2 YYEEEE. The V end was cut by 1 base, the J end by 2 bases, with 14 bases between. The CDR3 bases are TGTGCCAGCAGCTTGCGGGGGGCCCTTTACACAGATACGCAGTATTTT. It encodes CASSLRGALYTDTQYF.

The chain joins TRBV7-2 to TRBJ1-5; D perhaps matches TRBD1 (5 bases). Per germline, CDR1 SGHTA and CDR2 FQGNSA. V was cut by 3 bases and J by 6 bases, with 6 bases left in between. CDR3 length: 12 residues. CDR3 sequence: CASSLGTQPQHF. DNA of the CDR3: TGTGCCAGCAGCTTGGGGACTCAGCCCCAGCATTTT.

V is TRBV2 and J is TRBJ2-5; 8 positions match TRBD2. CDR1 and CDR2 (germline): SNHLY, FYNNEI. This CDR3 comprises 14 residues. After removal of 6 bases from V and 2 bases from J, the junction contained 5 bases not matched to a gene. In DNA, the CDR3 is TGTGCCAGCAGGACCGGGACTAGTCAAGAGACCCAGTACTTC. This sequence encodes CASRTGTSQETQYF. Complete variable domain (other parts from reference TRBV2 and TRBJ2-5): EPEVTQTPSHQVTQMGQEVILRCVPISNHLYFYWYRQILGQKVEFLVSFYNNEISEKSEIFDDQFSVERPDGSNFTLKIRSTKLEDSAMYFCASRTGTSQETQYFGPGTRLLVL.

This sequence joins TRBV24-1 and TRBJ2-4; D is perhaps TRBD1 or TRBD2 (6 bases each). This CDR3 is 18 amino acids long. Germline CDR1 and CDR2: KGHDR and SFDVKD. V gave up 2 bases and J gave up 0 bases, with 16 bases separating them. In DNA, the CDR3 is TGTGCCACCAGTGATTATGAGGGGGGAGATCAAGCCAAAAACATTCAGTACTTC. This sequence encodes CATSDYEGGDQAKNIQYF.

The chain is built from TRBV5-1 and TRBJ2-1; D gene uncertain. CDR3 length: 13 amino acids. V was pared by 3 bases and J by 4 bases, with 8 bases between. The germline CDR1 and CDR2 sequences are SGHRS and YFSETQ. CDR3 sequence (DNA): TGCGCCAGCAGCTCGGACGGGTACAATGAGCAGTTCTTC. This translates into CASSSDGYNEQFF.

The V gene is TRBV5-1, the J gene TRBJ2-1; D unclear. V was trimmed by 0 bases and J by 1 base, leaving 11 bases between them. From germline, CDR1 is SGHRS and CDR2 YFSETQ. The CDR3 extends over 16 amino acids. The CDR3 protein is CASSLDGRVSYNEQFF. DNA of the CDR3: TGCGCCAGCAGCTTGGATGGTAGGGTATCCTACAATGAGCAGTTCTTC.

This clone appeared once. This chain links TRBV7-2 with TRBJ2-5; 8 bases are shared with TRBD1. J was trimmed by 4 bases and V by 5 bases; bases with no gene match: 9. The CDR3 extends over 15 amino acids. Germline lookup yields CDR1 SGHTA and CDR2 FQGNSA. The CDR3 is CASSQRDRLAETQYF. CDR3 DNA sequence: TGTGCCAGCAGCCAACGGGACAGGTTGGCAGAGACCCAGTACTTC. The full variable domain, its missing parts supplied by reference TRBV7-2 and TRBJ2-5, is GAGVSQSPSNKVTEKGKDVELRCDPISGHTALYWYRQSLGQGLEFLIYFQGNSAPDKSGLPSDRFSAERTGGSVSTLTIQRTQQEDSAVYLCASSQRDRLAETQYFGPGTRLLVL.

The chain combines TRBV6-5 with TRBJ1-1; a weak D match, TRBD1 (5 bases). Germline V gene lookup returns CDR1 MNHEY and CDR2 SVGAGI. Trimming removed 7 bases from V and 10 bases from J, with 22 bases in between. The CDR3 covers 14 residues. CDR3 sequence: CASTRDPILLPAFF. The CDR3 coding sequence is TGTGCCAGCACCCGGGACCCAATTCTTCTTCCAGCTTTCTTT.

This clone occurred a few times. This chain joins TRBV14 and TRBJ2-7; D perhaps matches TRBD2 (6 bases). The V gene's germline CDR1 is SGHDN and CDR2 FVKESK. Trimming shortened V by 3 bases and J by 6 bases, and 15 bases separated the two germline ends. There are 14 residues in the CDR3. The CDR3 region is CASSHFLAPLEQYV. The CDR3 nucleotides are TGTGCCAGCAGCCACTTTCTAGCGCCGCTCGAGCAGTACGTC.

The table lists this clone with a few counts. The chain joins TRBV2 to TRBJ2-2; TRBD2 matches at 10 bases. J lost 5 bases, V lost 4 bases, and 7 bases had no gene match. CDR3 length equals 16 residues. Per the germline V gene, CDR1 is SNHLY and CDR2 is FYNNEI. CDR3 DNA: TGTGCCAGCAGTGCAAGCGGGGGGGCCCGGACCGGGGAGCTGTTTTTT. Amino acid sequence: CASSASGGARTGELFF.